The rows below give T cell receptor beta chains drawn from one sample of a study of control samples from healthy donors and cancer patients. The method was immunoSEQ multiplex PCR; TCRdb's version includes in-frame clones alone and lacks a portion of them. The data hold 170,000 or so clones, with around nine tenths observed a single time. The sequenced material came from blood. These receptors all stem from a man under 40 in good health. The CDR3 runs from the conserved cysteine through the conserved F or W. The order of the fields is clone size, V gene, J gene, D gene, CDR3 DNA, CDR3 protein. The D gene is left open where the match is weak. The size entry is marked missing in some rows and otherwise reads once, few, many or a size class.

once	TRBV28	TRBJ2-4	TRBD1	TGTGCCACCGGTCGAGGGACAGGGGGCGGAAACATTCAGTACTTC	CATGRGTGGGNIQYF
-	TRBV7-9	TRBJ1-5	-	TGTGCCAGCAGCCTGGGGGGGCTGAATCAGCCCCAGCATTTT	CASSLGGLNQPQHF
-	TRBV24-1	TRBJ2-7	-	TGTGCCACCAGTGATTCAGGGGACGAGCAGTACTTC	CATSDSGDEQYF
once	TRBV6-1	TRBJ1-2	-	TGTGCCAGCAGTGGAAGTTGGGCCAGGCGGGATTATGGCTACACCTTC	CASSGSWARRDYGYTF
-	TRBV28	TRBJ1-5	-	TGTGCCAGCAGCCCCCTTAGCAATCAGCCCCAGCATTTT	CASSPLSNQPQHF
-	TRBV20-1	TRBJ1-2	-	TGCAGTGCTACACGGACAAATGGCTACACCTTC	CSATRTNGYTF
-	TRBV4-2	TRBJ2-1	TRBD1	TGTGCCAGCAGCCAAGGGGGACAGGGGTACAATGAGCAGTTCTTC	CASSQGGQGYNEQFF
-	TRBV27	TRBJ2-7	TRBD2	TGTGCCAGCAGTTCTAGCGGGAGCTACGAGCAGTACTTC	CASSSSGSYEQYF
-	TRBV27	TRBJ2-5	-	TGTGCCAGCAGTTTAGAGTCTATAAGGGGGCAAGAGACCCAGTACTTC	CASSLESIRGQETQYF
-	TRBV3-1/TRBV3-2	TRBJ1-2	TRBD1	TGTGCCAGCAGCCAGAGGACAGGGGGCTTCGGCTACACCTTC	CASSQRTGGFGYTF
-	TRBV18	TRBJ1-1	-	TGTGCCAGCTCACCTGGGGGGCTGGGCACTGAAGCTTTCTTT	CASSPGGLGTEAFF
-	TRBV29-1	TRBJ2-3	TRBD1	TGCAGCGTAGATCGCTTGACAGGGCTCGCAGATACGCAGTATTTT	CSVDRLTGLADTQYF
-	TRBV7-2	TRBJ1-2	-	TGTGTCTCCGGGGGGCGCGGAGGCTATGGCTACACCTTC	CVSGGRGGYGYTF
-	TRBV6-1	TRBJ1-5	-	TGTGCCAGCAGTGACCTGGGTGAGCAGCCCCAGCATTTT	CASSDLGEQPQHF
-	TRBV20-1	TRBJ2-5	-	TGCAGTGCTAGACCACAAGAGACCCAGTACTTC	CSARPQETQYF
-	TRBV18	TRBJ1-6	TRBD1	TGTGCCAGCTCACGCGCGCCCGGGACAGGGTTATCACCCCTCCACTTT	CASSRAPGTGLSPLHF
-	TRBV19	TRBJ2-7	-	TGTGCCAGCACCCTAACCGCAGGGGCTCGCTACGAGCAGTACTTC	CASTLTAGARYEQYF
-	TRBV5-1	TRBJ2-7	-	TGCGCCAGCAGCTTGGTCGCCTACGAGCAGTACTTC	CASSLVAYEQYF
-	TRBV29-1	TRBJ1-4	-	TGCAGCGTATCAGTCCTCGCTGGGGAAAAACTGTTTTTT	CSVSVLAGEKLFF
-	TRBV29-1	TRBJ1-4	TRBD1	TGCAGCGCCCTAATGAGGGGACAGGGCGATGAAAAACTGTTTTTT	CSALMRGQGDEKLFF
-	TRBV6-1	TRBJ1-2	-	TGTGCCAGCAGTGAAACTTCCCATCCGGGCTATGGCTACACCTTC	CASSETSHPGYGYTF
-	TRBV19	TRBJ2-2	-	TGTGCCAGTAGTATAGTACAGCCGAACACCGGGGAGCTGTTTTTT	CASSIVQPNTGELFF